This T cell receptor beta chain was recorded in a study of response to subunit inactivated influenza vaccine. Worth noting for this clonotype: The antigen remains undetermined.

Germline CDR1 reads GTSNPN; CDR2 reads SVGIG (reference sequence). The length of the CDR3 is 13 residues. Trimming removed 4 bases at V and 1 base at J, with 11 bases between. Study-level results: After each seasonal influenza vaccination, few new T cells are recruited, the authors suggested.

TCRdb ran MiXCR on the RT-PCR reads and lists one entry per CDR3 protein. The repertoire holds around 540,000 distinct CDR3 sequences, with about 12% as singletons. The rearrangement joins TRBV30 to TRBJ2-7; the D is unclear. The receptor was isolated from a middle-aged man who received an inactivated influenza vaccine. The starting material was PBMCs from blood, obtained on the day of vaccination. As DNA, the CDR3 is TGTGCCTGGACTGGGGTCCGATCCTACGAGCAGTACTTC. Encoded protein: CAWTGVRSYEQYF.